Below are 5 T cell receptor beta chains sequenced from a single sample in a study of cytomegalovirus exposure and HLA in healthy donors. The PCR had 60 Vbeta and 13 Jbeta primers. The assay was immunoSEQ multiplex PCR, and TCRdb's table has in-frame clones only and misses some. In the table there are 100,000 to 150,000 clones, around 81% of which are singletons. Material for sequencing was PBMCs. The receptors derive from a man younger than 30 in good health and CMV-seronegative.

The chain recombines TRBV4-3 with TRBJ2-7, with 7 nucleotides matching TRBD2. Germline V lookup: CDR1 LGHNA, CDR2 YSLEER. V shed 1 base and J 2 bases; nucleotides not matched to a gene: 8. The CDR3 totals 16 residues. This CDR3 is CASSQGERGVTYEQYF. In DNA, the CDR3 is TGCGCCAGCAGCCAAGGAGAGCGGGGAGTAACCTACGAGCAGTACTTC.

The V gene is TRBV7-9, the J gene TRBJ1-1, with D possibly matching TRBD1 (6 bases). Trimming cost V 5 bases and J 0 bases, with 22 bases left between them. CDR3 size: 18 residues. Germline V gene data show CDR1 as SEHNR and CDR2 as FQNEAQ (reference sequence). In DNA form, the CDR3 reads TGTGCCAGCAGCGAGGGGGGGGGCACCCGAAAAATGAACACTGAAGCTTTCTTT. This codes for CASSEGGGTRKMNTEAFF.

The CDR3 DNA reads TGTGCCAGCAGCCCCCGGGTGGGTAGTGGAAACACCATATATTTT. Its translation is CASSPRVGSGNTIYF. The genes are TRBV9 and TRBJ1-3; no clear D gene. Germline V CDR1 and CDR2: SGDLS, YYNGEE. This CDR3 is 15 amino acids long. V gave up 4 bases and J gave up 3 bases, with 14 bases separating them.

J is TRBJ2-7 and V is TRBV15, with D possibly TRBD2 on 5 matching bases. CDR1 is LNHNV, CDR2 YYDKDF, per germline (reference sequence). There are 14 residues in the CDR3. V lost 0 bases and J 6 bases, leaving 12 bases between the germline ends. CDR3 sequence (DNA): TGTGCCACCAGCAGAGATAAGGAGGTAACCGAGCAGTACTTC. It translates to CATSRDKEVTEQYF.

The chain carries TRBV7-2 and TRBJ2-1; 7 bases line up with TRBD1. CDR1 and CDR2 (germline): SGHTA, FQGNSA. The trim removed 5 bases at V and 15 bases at J, leaving 10 bases unmatched. The CDR3 is 12 amino acids. In DNA, the CDR3 is TGTGCCAGCAGCCCTTCAACCAGGGGGTCGTTCTTC. Amino acids: CASSPSTRGSFF.